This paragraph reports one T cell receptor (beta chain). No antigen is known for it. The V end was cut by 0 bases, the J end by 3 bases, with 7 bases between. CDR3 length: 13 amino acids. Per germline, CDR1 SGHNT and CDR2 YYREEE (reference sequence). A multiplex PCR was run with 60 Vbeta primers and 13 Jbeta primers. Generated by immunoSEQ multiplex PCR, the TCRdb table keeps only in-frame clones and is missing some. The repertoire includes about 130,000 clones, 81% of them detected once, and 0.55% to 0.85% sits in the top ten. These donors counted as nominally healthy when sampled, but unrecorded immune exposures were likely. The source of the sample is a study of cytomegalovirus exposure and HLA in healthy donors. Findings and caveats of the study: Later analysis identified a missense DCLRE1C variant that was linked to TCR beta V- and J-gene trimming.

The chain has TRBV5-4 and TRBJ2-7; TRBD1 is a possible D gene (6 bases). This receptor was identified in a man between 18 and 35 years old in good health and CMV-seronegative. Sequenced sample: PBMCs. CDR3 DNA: TGTGCCAGCAGCTTGGAACAGGGCTACGAGCAGTACTTC. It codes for CASSLEQGYEQYF.